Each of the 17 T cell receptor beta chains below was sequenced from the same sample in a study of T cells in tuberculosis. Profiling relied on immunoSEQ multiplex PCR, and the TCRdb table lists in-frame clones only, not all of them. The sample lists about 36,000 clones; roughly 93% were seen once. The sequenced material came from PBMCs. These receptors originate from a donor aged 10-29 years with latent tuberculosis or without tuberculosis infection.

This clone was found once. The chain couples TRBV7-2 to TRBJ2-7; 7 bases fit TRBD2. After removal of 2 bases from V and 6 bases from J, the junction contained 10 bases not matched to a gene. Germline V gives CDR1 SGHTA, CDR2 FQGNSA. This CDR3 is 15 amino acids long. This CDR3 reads CASSLLTGLPTEQYF. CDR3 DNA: TGTGCCAGCAGCTTACTTACGGGACTACCTACCGAGCAGTACTTC.

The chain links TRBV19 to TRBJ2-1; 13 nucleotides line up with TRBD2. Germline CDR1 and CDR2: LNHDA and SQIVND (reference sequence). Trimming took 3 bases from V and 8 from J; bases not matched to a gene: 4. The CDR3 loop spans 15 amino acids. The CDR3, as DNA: TGTGCCAGTAGTATTGGGACTAGCGGGGTGGATGAGCAGTTCTTC. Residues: CASSIGTSGVDEQFF.

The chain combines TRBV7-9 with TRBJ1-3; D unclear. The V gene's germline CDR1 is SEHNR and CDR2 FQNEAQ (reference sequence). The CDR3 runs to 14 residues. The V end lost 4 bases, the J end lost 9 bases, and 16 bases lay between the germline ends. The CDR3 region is CASSSIAPGGTIYF. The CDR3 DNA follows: TGTGCCAGCAGCTCTATTGCCCCTGGAGGCACCATATATTTT. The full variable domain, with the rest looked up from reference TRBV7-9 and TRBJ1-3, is DTGVSQNPRHKITKRGQNVTFRCDPISEHNRLYWYRQTLGQGPEFLTYFQNEAQLEKSRLLSDRFSAERPKGSFSTLEIQRTEQGDSAMYLCASSSIAPGGTIYFGEGSWLTVV.

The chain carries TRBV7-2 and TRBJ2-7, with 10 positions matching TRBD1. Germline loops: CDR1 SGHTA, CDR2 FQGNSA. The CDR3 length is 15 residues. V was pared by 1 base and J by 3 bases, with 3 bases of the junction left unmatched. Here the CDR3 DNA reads TGTGCCAGCAGCTTAGTCGGGACAGGGGACTACGAGCAGTACTTC. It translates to CASSLVGTGDYEQYF.

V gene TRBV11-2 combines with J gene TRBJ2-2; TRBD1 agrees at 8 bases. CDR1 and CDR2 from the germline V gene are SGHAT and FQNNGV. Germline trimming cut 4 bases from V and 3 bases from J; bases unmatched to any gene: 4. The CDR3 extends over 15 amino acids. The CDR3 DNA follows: TGTGCCAGCAGCTGGACAGGGTGGGACACCGGGGAGCTGTTTTTT. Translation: CASSWTGWDTGELFF.

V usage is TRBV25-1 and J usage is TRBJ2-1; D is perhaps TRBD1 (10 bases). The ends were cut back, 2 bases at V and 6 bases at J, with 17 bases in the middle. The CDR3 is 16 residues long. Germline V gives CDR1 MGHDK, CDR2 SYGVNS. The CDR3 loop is CASSESGGTGVNEQFF. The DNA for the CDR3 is TGTGCCAGCAGTGAAAGCGGGGGGACAGGGGTCAATGAGCAGTTCTTC.

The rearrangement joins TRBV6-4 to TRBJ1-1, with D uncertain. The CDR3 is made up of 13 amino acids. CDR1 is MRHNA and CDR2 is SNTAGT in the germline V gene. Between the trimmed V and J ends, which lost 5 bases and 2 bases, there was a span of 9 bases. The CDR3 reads CASSSQTNTEAFF. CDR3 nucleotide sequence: TGTGCCAGCAGTTCTCAGACTAACACTGAAGCTTTCTTT.

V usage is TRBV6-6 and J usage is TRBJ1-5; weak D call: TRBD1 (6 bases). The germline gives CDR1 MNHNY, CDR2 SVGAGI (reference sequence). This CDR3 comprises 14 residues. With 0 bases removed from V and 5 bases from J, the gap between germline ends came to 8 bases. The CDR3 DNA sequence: TGTGCCAGCAGTTACTCGGGGGCGCATCAGCCCCAGCATTTT. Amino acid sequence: CASSYSGAHQPQHF.

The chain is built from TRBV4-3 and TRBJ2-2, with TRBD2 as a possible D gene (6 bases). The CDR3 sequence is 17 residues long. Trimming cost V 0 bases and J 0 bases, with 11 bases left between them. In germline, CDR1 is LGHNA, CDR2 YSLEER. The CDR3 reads CASSQDLWGANTGELFF. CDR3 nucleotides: TGCGCCAGCAGCCAAGATCTATGGGGGGCGAACACCGGGGAGCTGTTTTTT.

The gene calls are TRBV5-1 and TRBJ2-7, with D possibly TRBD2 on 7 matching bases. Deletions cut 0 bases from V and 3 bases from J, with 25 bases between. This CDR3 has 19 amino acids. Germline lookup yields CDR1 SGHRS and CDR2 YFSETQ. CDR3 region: CASSLARGRGAGLRYEQYF. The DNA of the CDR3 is TGCGCCAGCAGCTTGGCACGAGGCAGGGGAGCGGGGCTTCGCTACGAGCAGTACTTC.

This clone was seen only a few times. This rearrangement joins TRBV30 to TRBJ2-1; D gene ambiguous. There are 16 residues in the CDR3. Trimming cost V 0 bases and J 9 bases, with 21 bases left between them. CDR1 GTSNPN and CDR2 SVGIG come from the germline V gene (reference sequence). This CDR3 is CAWSVPRSFRYTEQFF. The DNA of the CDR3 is TGTGCCTGGAGTGTACCCCGGTCATTTCGTTATACTGAGCAGTTCTTC.

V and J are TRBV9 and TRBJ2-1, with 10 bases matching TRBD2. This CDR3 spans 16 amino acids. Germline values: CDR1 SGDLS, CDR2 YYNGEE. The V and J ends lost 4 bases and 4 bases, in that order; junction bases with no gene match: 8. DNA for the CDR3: TGTGCCAGCAGCAGTGGAACTAGCGGGGCTTACAATGAGCAGTTCTTC. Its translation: CASSSGTSGAYNEQFF. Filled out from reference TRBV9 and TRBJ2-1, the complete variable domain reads DSGVTQTPKHLITATGQRVTLRCSPRSGDLSVYWYQQSLDQGLQFLIQYYNGEERAKGNILERFSAQQFPDLHSELNLSSLELGDSALYFCASSSGTSGAYNEQFFGPGTRLTVL.

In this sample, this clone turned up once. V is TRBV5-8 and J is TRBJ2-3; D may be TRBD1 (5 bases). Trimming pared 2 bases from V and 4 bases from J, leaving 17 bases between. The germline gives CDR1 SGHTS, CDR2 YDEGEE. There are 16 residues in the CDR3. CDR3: CASSLGVVGRADTQYF. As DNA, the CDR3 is TGTGCCAGCAGCTTAGGGGTTGTGGGGCGCGCAGATACGCAGTATTTT.

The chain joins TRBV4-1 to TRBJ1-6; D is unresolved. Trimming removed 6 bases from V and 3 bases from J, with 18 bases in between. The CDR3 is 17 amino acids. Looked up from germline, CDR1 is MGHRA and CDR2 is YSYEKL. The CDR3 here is CASSPPPGENYNSPLHF. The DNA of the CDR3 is TGCGCCAGCAGTCCACCGCCTGGGGAGAACTATAATTCACCCCTCCACTTT.

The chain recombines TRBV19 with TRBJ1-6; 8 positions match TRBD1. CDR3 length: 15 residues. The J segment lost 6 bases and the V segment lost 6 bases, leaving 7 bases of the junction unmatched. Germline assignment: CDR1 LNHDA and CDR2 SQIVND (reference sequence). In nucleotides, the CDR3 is TGTGCCAGTAGCCCTATACAGGGGGGTAATTCACCCCTCCACTTT. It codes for CASSPIQGGNSPLHF.

CDR3 loop: CAWGLRAEAFF. The CDR3 nucleotides are TGTGCCTGGGGGCTAAGGGCTGAAGCTTTCTTT. The rearrangement uses TRBV2 and TRBJ1-1, with a tentative D call TRBD1 (6 bases). V was cut by 11 bases and J by 6 bases, with 13 bases left in between. CDR1 is SNHLY and CDR2 is FYNNEI in the germline V gene. The CDR3 consists of 11 residues.

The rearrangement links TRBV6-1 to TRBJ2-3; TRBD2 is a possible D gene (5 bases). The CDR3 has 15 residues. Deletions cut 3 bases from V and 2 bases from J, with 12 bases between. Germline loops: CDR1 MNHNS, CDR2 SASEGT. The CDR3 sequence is CASSDDPSYTDTQYF. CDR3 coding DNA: TGTGCCAGCAGTGATGATCCTAGCTACACAGATACGCAGTATTTT.